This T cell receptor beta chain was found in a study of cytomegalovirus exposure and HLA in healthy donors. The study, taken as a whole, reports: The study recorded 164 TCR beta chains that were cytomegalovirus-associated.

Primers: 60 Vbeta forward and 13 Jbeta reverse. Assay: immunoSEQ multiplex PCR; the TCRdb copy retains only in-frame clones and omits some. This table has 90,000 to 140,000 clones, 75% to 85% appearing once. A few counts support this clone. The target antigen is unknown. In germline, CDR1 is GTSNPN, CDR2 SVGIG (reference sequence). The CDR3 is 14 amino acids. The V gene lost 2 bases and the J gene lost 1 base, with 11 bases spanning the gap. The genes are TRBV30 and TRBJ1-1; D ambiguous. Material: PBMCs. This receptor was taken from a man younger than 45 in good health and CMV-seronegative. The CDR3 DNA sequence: TGTGCCTGGAGTCCCCTCACTACGAACACTGAAGCTTTCTTT. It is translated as CAWSPLTTNTEAFF. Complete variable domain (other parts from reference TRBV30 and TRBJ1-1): SQTIHQWPATLVQPVGSPLSLECTVEGTSNPNLYWYRQAAGRGLQLLFYSVGIGQISSEVPQNLSASRPQDRQFILSSKKLLLSDSGFYLCAWSPLTTNTEAFFGQGTRLTVV.